The 6 T cell receptor beta chains below all came from one sample that was sequenced in a study of cytomegalovirus exposure and HLA in healthy donors. Researchers ran the PCR with 60 Vbeta and 13 Jbeta primers. Measured with immunoSEQ multiplex PCR; TCRdb has only the in-frame clones, and not every one. The sample consists of nearly 200,000 clones, 82% of them appearing once. The sample comprised PBMCs. These TCRs come from a boy aged 2 to 10 in good health and CMV-seronegative.

CDR3 sequence reads: CASSRGREFGDPGSGNTIYF. The CDR3 DNA reads TGTGCCAGCAGCAGAGGGCGGGAGTTCGGAGACCCCGGGTCTGGAAACACCATATATTTT. The V call is TRBV21-1, the J call TRBJ1-3. TRBV21-1 is reported as a pseudogene. The CDR3 totals 20 residues.

The chain links TRBV7-4 to TRBJ1-6; maybe TRBD1 (6 bases). Trimming pared 4 bases from V and 7 bases from J, leaving 14 bases between. Germline loops: CDR1 SGHVT, CDR2 SQSDAQ. The CDR3 totals 15 residues. Here the CDR3 reads CASSSRTAQNSPLHF. The CDR3 nucleotides read TGTGCCAGCAGCTCCCGGACAGCTCAAAATTCACCCCTCCACTTT.

The chain combines TRBV4-2 with TRBJ2-5; the match to TRBD2 covers 7 bases. The junction had 12 bases not matched to a gene; V was cut back by 3 bases and J by 11 bases. Germline CDR1 and CDR2: LGHNA and YNFKEQ. CDR3 length: 14 residues. As DNA, the CDR3 is TGTGCCAGCAGCCACAGACCCATTGGGGGGGAGCAGTACTTC. Translating it yields CASSHRPIGGEQYF.

The chain has TRBV5-6 and TRBJ1-3; perhaps TRBD1 as D (6 bases). Trimming shortened V by 4 bases and J by 0 bases, and 17 bases separated the two germline ends. The CDR3 length is 17 residues. Germline CDR1 SGHDT, CDR2 YYEEEE. CDR3 nucleotide sequence: TGTGCCAGCAGCGCGACGACGACAGGACACTCTGGAAACACCATATATTTT. The encoded protein is CASSATTTGHSGNTIYF.

This chain links TRBV6-1 with TRBJ1-2, with a weak D call TRBD1 (6 bases). CDR1 and CDR2 from the germline V gene are MNHNS and SASEGT. V dropped 4 bases and J dropped 6 bases, with 18 bases sitting between them. This CDR3 has 15 residues. The CDR3 DNA sequence: TGTGCCAGCAGTGGGGGGGGGCGCGGGGTTGATGGCTACACCTTC. This encodes CASSGGGRGVDGYTF.

To note about this clone: Other DNA sequences in this sample translate to the same CDR3. The rearrangement uses TRBV5-1 and TRBJ2-3; 8 bases map to TRBD2. Germline values: CDR1 SGHRS, CDR2 YFSETQ. Unmatched junction bases numbered 3, after V lost 4 bases and J lost 2 bases. This CDR3 contains 14 residues. CDR3 DNA sequence: TGCGCCAGCAGCCTCGGACTAGCCACAGATACGCAGTATTTT. It is translated as CASSLGLATDTQYF. Full variable domain (outside the CDR3, taken from reference TRBV5-1 and TRBJ2-3): KAGVTQTPRYLIKTRGQQVTLSCSPISGHRSVSWYQQTPGQGLQFLFEYFSETQRNKGNFPGRFSGRQFSNSRSEMNVSTLELGDSALYLCASSLGLATDTQYFGPGTRLTVL.